The TCR beta chain under discussion was sequenced for a study of spatial heterogeneity in lung cancer. A single record per CDR3 protein comes from TCRdb applying MiXCR to the 5' RACE reads. This repertoire shows over 70,000 distinct CDR3 sequences, 7.5% to 10% found once; its top ten account for roughly 1.9%. Germline trimming cut 4 bases from V and 5 bases from J; bases unmatched to any gene: 14. The CDR3 contains 16 residues. Germline V gene sequence: CDR1 SGHRS, CDR2 YFSETQ. This clonotype was recorded many times. Indicated time point: blood at routine non-recurrence follow-up after resection. Whole RNA obtained from tumor, nontumor lung or frozen PBMC underwent sequencing without sorting.

Sequencing used PBMCs, obtained at follow-up. This clonotype was obtained from a female donor with early-stage non-small cell lung cancer. This chain links TRBV5-1 with TRBJ2-5; TRBD2 aligns across 7 bases. The CDR3 loop reads CASSIMFEGSGETQYF. Written as DNA, the CDR3 is TGCGCCAGCAGCATTATGTTCGAGGGTAGCGGGGAGACCCAGTACTTC.